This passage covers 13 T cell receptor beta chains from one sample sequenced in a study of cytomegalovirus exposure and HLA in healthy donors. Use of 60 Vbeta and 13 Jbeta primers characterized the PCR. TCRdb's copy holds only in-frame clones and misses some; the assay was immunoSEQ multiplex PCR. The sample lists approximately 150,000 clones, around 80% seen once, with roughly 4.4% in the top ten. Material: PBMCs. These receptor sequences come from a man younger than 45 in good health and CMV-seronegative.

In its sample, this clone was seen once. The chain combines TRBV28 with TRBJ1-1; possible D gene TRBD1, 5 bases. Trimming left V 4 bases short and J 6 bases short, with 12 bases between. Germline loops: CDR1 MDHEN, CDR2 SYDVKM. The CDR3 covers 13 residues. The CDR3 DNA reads TGTGCCAGCAGTTATGGGGCTTGGGCTGAAGCTTTCTTT. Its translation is CASSYGAWAEAFF.

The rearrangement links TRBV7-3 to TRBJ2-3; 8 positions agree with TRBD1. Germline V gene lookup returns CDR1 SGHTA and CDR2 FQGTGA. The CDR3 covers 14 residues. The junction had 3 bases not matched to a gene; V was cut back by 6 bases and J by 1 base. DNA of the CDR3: TGTGCCAGCAGTTCACAGGGGGGCACAGATACGCAGTATTTT. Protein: CASSSQGGTDTQYF.

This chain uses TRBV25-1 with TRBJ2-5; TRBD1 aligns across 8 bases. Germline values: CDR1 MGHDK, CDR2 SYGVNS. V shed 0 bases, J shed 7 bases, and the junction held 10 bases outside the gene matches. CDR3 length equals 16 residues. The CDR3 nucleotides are TGTGCCAGCAGTGAATATTCCCTGACCGGGACAGGGACCCAGTACTTC. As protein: CASSEYSLTGTGTQYF.

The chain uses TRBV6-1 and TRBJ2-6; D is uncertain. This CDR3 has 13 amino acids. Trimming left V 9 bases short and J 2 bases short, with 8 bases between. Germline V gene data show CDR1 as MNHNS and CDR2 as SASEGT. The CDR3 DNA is TGTGCCAGGCAGGAAACTGGGGCCAACGTCCTGACTTTC. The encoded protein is CARQETGANVLTF.

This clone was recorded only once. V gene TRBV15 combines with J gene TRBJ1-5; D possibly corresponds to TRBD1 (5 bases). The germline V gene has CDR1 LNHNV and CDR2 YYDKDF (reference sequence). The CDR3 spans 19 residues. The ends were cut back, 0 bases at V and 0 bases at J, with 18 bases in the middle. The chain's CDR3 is CATSRDRIREGYSNQPQHF. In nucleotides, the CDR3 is TGTGCCACCAGCAGAGATCGAATCAGGGAAGGATATAGCAATCAGCCCCAGCATTTT. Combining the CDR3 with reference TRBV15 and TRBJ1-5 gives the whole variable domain DAMVIQNPRYQVTQFGKPVTLSCSQTLNHNVMYWYQQKSSQAPKLLFHYYDKDFNNEADTPDNFQSRRPNTSFCFLDIRSPGLGDTAMYLCATSRDRIREGYSNQPQHFGDGTRLSIL.

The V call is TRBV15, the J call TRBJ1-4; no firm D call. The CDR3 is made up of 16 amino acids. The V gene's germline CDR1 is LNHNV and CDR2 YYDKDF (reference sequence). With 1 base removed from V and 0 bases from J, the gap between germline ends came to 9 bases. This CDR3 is CATSRVVGATNEKLFF. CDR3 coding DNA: TGTGCCACCAGCAGAGTGGTCGGGGCAACTAATGAAAAACTGTTTTTT.

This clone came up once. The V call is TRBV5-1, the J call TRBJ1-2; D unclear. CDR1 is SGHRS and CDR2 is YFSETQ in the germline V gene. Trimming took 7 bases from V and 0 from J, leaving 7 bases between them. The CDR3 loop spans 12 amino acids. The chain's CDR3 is CASRLANYGYTF. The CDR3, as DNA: TGCGCCAGCCGTCTAGCTAACTATGGCTACACCTTC.

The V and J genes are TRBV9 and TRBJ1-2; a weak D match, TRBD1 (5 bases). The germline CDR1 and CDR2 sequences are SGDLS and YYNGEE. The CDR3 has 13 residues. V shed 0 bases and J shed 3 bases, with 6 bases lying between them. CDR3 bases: TGTGCCAGCAGCGTAGGCAGGGACTATGGCTACACCTTC. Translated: CASSVGRDYGYTF.

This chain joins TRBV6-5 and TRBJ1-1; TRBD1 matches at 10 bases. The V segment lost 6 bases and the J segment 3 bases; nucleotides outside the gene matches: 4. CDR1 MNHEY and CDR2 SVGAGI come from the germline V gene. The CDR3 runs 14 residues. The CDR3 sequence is CASRTGGRDTEAFF. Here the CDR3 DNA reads TGTGCCAGCAGGACAGGGGGCCGAGACACTGAAGCTTTCTTT.

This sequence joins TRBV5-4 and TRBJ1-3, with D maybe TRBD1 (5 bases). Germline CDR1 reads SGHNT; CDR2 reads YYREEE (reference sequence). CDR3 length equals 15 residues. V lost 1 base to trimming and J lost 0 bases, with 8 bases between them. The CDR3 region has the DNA TGTGCCAGCAGCTTGATGGGGCCCTCTGGAAACACCATATATTTT. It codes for CASSLMGPSGNTIYF.

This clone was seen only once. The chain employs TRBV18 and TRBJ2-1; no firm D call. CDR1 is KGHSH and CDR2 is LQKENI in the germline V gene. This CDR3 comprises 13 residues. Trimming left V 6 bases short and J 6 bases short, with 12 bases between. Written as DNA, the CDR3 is TGTGCCAGCTCGCTTCAAGGCGGCAATGAGCAGTTCTTC. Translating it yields CASSLQGGNEQFF.

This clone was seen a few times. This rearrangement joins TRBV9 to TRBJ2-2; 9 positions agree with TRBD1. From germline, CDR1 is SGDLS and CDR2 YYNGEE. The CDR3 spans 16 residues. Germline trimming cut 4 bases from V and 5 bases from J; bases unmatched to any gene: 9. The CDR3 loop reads CASSSRDRAITGELFF. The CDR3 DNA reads TGTGCCAGCAGCTCCCGGGACAGGGCTATTACCGGGGAGCTGTTTTTT.

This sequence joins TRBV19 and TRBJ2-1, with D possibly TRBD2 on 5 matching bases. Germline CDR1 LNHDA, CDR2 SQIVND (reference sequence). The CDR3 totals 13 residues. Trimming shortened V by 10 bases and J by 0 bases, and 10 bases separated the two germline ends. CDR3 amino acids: CATRGSSYNEQFF. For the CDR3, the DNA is TGTGCCACCCGGGGTTCCTCCTACAATGAGCAGTTCTTC.